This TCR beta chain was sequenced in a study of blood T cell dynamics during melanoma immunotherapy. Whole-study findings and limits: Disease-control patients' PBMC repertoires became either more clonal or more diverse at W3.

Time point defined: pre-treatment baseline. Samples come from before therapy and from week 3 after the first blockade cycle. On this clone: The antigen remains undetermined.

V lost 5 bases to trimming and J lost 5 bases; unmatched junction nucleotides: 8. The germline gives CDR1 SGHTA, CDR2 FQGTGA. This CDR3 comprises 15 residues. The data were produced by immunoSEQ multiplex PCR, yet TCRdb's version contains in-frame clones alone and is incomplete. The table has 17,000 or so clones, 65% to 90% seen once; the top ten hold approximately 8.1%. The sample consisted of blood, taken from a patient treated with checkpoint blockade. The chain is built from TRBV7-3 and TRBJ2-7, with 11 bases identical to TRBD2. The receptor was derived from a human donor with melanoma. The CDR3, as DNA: TGTGCCAGCAGCCCGCAACTAGCGGGAGTAAACGAGCAGTACTTC. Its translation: CASSPQLAGVNEQYF. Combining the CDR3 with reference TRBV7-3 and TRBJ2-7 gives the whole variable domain GAGVSQTPSNKVTEKGKYVELRCDPISGHTALYWYRQSLGQGPEFLIYFQGTGAADDSGLPNDRFFAVRPEGSVSTLKIQRTERGDSAVYLCASSPQLAGVNEQYFGPGTRLTVT.